This TCR beta chain was captured in a study of T cells in tuberculosis. TCRdb keeps only in-frame clones here, not all; method: immunoSEQ multiplex PCR. This sample has about 24,000 clones, with about 95% found just once. There are 13 residues in the CDR3. From germline, CDR1 is LNHDA and CDR2 SQIVND (reference sequence). V lost 7 bases to trimming and J lost 5 bases, with 14 bases between them. What was sequenced was PBMCs. The TCR comes from a donor between 10 and 35 years old with latent tuberculosis or without tuberculosis infection. The chain links TRBV19 to TRBJ1-2, with D possibly being TRBD1 (5 bases). Here the CDR3 reads CASNSDRQYGYTF. The CDR3 DNA reads as TGTGCCAGTAATAGTGACAGACAATATGGCTACACCTTC.